The 6 T cell receptor beta chains listed next were all sequenced from one sample in a study of PD-1 blockade in classical Hodgkin lymphoma. Each and every patient relapsed after autologous stem cell transplantation, and patients got differing brentuximab vedotin exposure. Assay: immunoSEQ multiplex PCR; the TCRdb copy retains only in-frame clones and omits some. The sample has 20,000 to 25,000 clones, over 60% seen once; the top ten hold 8%. Here the sequenced sample was peripheral blood mononuclear cells (PBMCs), taken before the second cycle of nivolumab. The receptors originated from a human donor with classical Hodgkin lymphoma.

The chain links TRBV9 to TRBJ2-2; TRBD2 might be the D (5 bases). CDR1 and CDR2 (germline): SGDLS, YYNGEE. V lost 2 bases and J 7 bases, leaving 9 bases between the germline ends. The CDR3 extends over 13 amino acids. The CDR3 here is CASSVRGSGELFF. The CDR3 bases are TGTGCCAGCAGCGTCAGAGGGAGCGGGGAGCTGTTTTTT.

The rearrangement joins TRBV7-9 to TRBJ2-7; 8 nucleotides match TRBD2. In germline, CDR1 is SEHNR, CDR2 FQNEAQ (reference sequence). After removal of 5 bases from V and 7 bases from J, the junction contained 10 bases not matched to a gene. This CDR3 comprises 14 residues. The CDR3 DNA is TGTGCCAGCAGCCAAGCTAGTAGCGGGGTTGAGCAGTACTTC. Translating it yields CASSQASSGVEQYF.

This clone was observed a few times. This chain links TRBV7-2 with TRBJ2-7; 8 positions match TRBD2. V gave up 5 bases and J gave up 2 bases; unmatched junction bases: 5. This CDR3 is 14 amino acids long. Germline V gene data show CDR1 as SGHTA and CDR2 as FQGNSA. CDR3 amino acids: CASSRTSGTYEQYF. DNA for the CDR3: TGTGCCAGCAGCAGAACTAGCGGCACCTACGAGCAGTACTTC.

The chain couples TRBV2 to TRBJ2-2, with a tentative D call TRBD1 (6 bases). The CDR3 length is 15 residues. Trimming took 6 bases from V and 0 from J, leaving 11 bases between them. Germline values: CDR1 SNHLY, CDR2 FYNNEI. Written as DNA, the CDR3 is TGTGCCAGCAGGGCAGGGGTTCCGAACACCGGGGAGCTGTTTTTT. This encodes CASRAGVPNTGELFF.

The chain employs TRBV6-6 and TRBJ2-4; either TRBD1 or TRBD2 may supply D (6 bases each). The CDR3 runs 16 residues. Germline loops: CDR1 MNHNY, CDR2 SVGAGI (reference sequence). V lost 5 bases and J 1 base, leaving 15 bases between the germline ends. Here the CDR3 reads CASSPPWGAAKNIQYF. In DNA, the CDR3 is TGTGCCAGCAGTCCCCCTTGGGGGGCGGCCAAAAACATTCAGTACTTC.

V and J are TRBV10-3 and TRBJ2-1, with D unresolved. This CDR3 contains 15 residues. Trimming stripped 10 bases from V and 8 bases from J, with 24 bases between. Looked up from germline, CDR1 is ENHRY and CDR2 is SYGVKD. The CDR3 loop is CATSISALARHEQFF. The CDR3 DNA is TGTGCCACCTCAATCAGTGCACTGGCTAGGCATGAGCAGTTCTTC.